This TCR beta chain originates from a study of Graves' ophthalmopathy and Graves' hyperthyroidism. TCR beta CDR3 regions were amplified from RNA transcripts. An opening RT-PCR round employed HTBI primers and preceded a second-round multiplex PCR. TCRdb processed the multiplex PCR reads anew with MiXCR; each CDR3 protein has one entry. There are about 370,000 distinct CDR3 sequences in the sample; about 15% occur only once, and 2.4% lies in the top ten. This clonotype was picked up a small number of times. This may come from a read error, since a much larger clone is one base off. The sample was peripheral blood. This clonotype originated in an adult woman with stable Graves' hyperthyroidism.

CDR3 protein: CASSDPTSPTGELCF. The CDR3 DNA reads as TGCGCCAGCAGTGACCCTACGTCTCCCACCGGGGAGCTGTGTTTT. The V and J genes are TRBV10-1 and TRBJ2-2; TRBD2 might be the D (5 bases). CDR3 length: 15 residues. Germline V lookup: CDR1 WNHNN, CDR2 SYGVQD (reference sequence).